This is a list of T cell receptor beta chains from one sample in a study of blood T cell repertoires in COVID-19. Using immunoSEQ multiplex PCR, the repertoire was profiled, and TCRdb retains in-frame clones only, with some absent. The table includes about 100,000 clones, 80% detected once. The specimen was peripheral blood. The receptors shown here come from a man aged 45-65 years who had recovered from COVID-19. Both conserved end residues are part of each CDR3.

J,length,V,CDR3
TRBJ2-6,13,TRBV10-3,CASRDSGANVLTF
TRBJ2-7,12,TRBV7-9,CASSLDIYEQYF
TRBJ2-1,15,TRBV24-1,CATRRSLATYNEQFF
TRBJ2-7,17,TRBV9,CASSVGSIGTDSYEQYF
TRBJ2-7,15,TRBV5-6,CASSSRSGGTYEQYF
TRBJ1-5,12,TRBV28,CASSPHNQPQHF
TRBJ2-7,16,TRBV5-1,CASSLAVAGGLDEQYF
TRBJ1-3,14,TRBV5-1,CASSLGVAGNTIYF
TRBJ1-1,14,TRBV5-8,CASSPLQGTAPGRF
TRBJ1-1,16,TRBV18,CASSPRDRGSNTEAFF
TRBJ1-6,15,TRBV3-1/TRBV3-2,CASSQGTRGDSPLHF
TRBJ1-5,15,TRBV6-1,CASSEGDRPNQPQHF
TRBJ2-4,16,TRBV19,CASSIPGQRGKNIQYF
TRBJ1-2,14,TRBV15,CATSGPMAGVGYTF
TRBJ2-3,14,TRBV5-4,CASRRDSSTDTQYF
TRBJ2-7,16,TRBV11-3,CASSSGVGTGSYEQYF
TRBJ2-7,13,TRBV24-1,CATSDRTLQGQYF
TRBJ2-4,18,TRBV5-1,CASSLSDTGGLAKNIQYF
TRBJ2-7,14,TRBV19,CASSLRTESYEQYF
TRBJ2-7,13,TRBV27,CASSSAPGYEQYF
TRBJ2-2,15,TRBV27,CASSLEGPNTGELFF
TRBJ2-5,14,TRBV5-4,CASSPGAGQETQYF
TRBJ1-4,14,TRBV7-2,CASSLGGGNEKLFF
TRBJ2-5,13,TRBV12-3/TRBV12-4,CASRSTGKETQYF
TRBJ1-1,15,TRBV5-8,CASSEEQGSNTEAFF
TRBJ2-3,14,TRBV2,CASKPAASTDTQYF
TRBJ2-7,12,TRBV2,CASSERDYEQYF
TRBJ2-3,19,TRBV3-1/TRBV3-2,CASSLRLAGGGYSTDTQYF
TRBJ2-7,16,TRBV27,CASSPVGLLSSYEQYF
TRBJ1-5,15,TRBV19,CASRPTGDSYQPQHF
TRBJ2-3,16,TRBV4-2,CASSPTSGVRTDTQYF
TRBJ2-5,18,TRBV7-2,CASSLAAGTSGYQETQYF
TRBJ1-2,13,TRBV18,CASSPGQGDGYTF
TRBJ2-5,17,TRBV7-8,CASSPPGRASRGETQYF
TRBJ1-4,15,TRBV4-1,CASSGDREHNEKLFF
TRBJ1-2,11,TRBV28,CASRAPYGYTF
TRBJ1-5,15,TRBV6-5,CASRTITGLNQPQHF
TRBJ2-1,13,TRBV29-1,CSVVASSYNEQFF
TRBJ1-6,16,TRBV5-1,CASSPWPTGVNSPLHF
TRBJ2-7,13,TRBV6-5,CASRGLPPYEQYF
TRBJ2-3,13,TRBV5-4,CASSLSGIDTQYF